This T cell receptor (beta chain) originates from a study of control samples from healthy donors and cancer patients. Here immunoSEQ multiplex PCR was the method, and the copy in TCRdb shows in-frame clones only, minus some. The sample has over 100,000 clones, 92% seen once. CDR3 length: 16 residues. V lost 2 bases and J lost 4; bases outside the gene matches: 10. Germline loops: CDR1 KGHSH, CDR2 LQKENI. V gene TRBV18 combines with J gene TRBJ1-1, with 7 nucleotides matching TRBD1. The sequencing sample was made of blood. The receptor was derived from a young woman in good health. This chain's CDR3 is CASSPSSRQGSTEAFF. Written as DNA, the CDR3 is TGTGCCAGCTCACCATCCTCCCGACAGGGATCCACTGAAGCTTTCTTT.